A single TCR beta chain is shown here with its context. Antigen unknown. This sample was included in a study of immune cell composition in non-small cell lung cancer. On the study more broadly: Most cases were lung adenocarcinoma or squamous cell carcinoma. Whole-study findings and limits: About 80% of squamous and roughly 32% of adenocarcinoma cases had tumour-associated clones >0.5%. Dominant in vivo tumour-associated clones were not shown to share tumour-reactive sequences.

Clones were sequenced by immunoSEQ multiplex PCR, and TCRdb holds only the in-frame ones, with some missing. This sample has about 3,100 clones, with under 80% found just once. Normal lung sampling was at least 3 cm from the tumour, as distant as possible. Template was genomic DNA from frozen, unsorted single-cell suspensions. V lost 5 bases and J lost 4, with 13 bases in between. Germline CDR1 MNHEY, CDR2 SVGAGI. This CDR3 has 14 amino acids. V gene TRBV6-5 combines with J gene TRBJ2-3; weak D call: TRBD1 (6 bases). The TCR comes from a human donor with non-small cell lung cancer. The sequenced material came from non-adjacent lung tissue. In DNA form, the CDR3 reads TGTGCCAGCAGTGGACAGAGCGGCGCAGATACGCAGTATTTT. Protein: CASSGQSGADTQYF.